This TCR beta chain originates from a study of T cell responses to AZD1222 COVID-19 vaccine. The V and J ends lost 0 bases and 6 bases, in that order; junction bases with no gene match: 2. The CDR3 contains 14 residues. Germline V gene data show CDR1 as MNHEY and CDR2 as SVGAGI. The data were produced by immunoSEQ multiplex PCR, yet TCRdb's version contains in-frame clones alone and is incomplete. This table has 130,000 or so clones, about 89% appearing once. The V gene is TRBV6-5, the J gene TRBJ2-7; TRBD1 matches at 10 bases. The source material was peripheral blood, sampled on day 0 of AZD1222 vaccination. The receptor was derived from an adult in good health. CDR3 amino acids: CASSYSRTGGEQYF. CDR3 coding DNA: TGTGCCAGCAGTTACTCACGGACAGGGGGCGAGCAGTACTTC.